This TCR beta chain derives from a study of beta chain features in type 1 diabetes. Study outcomes and limitations: Insertions were fewer and deletions more numerous at VDJ junctions in type 1 diabetes patients. No resolution was reached here on whether HLA type influences TCRB rearrangement. The naive, central memory and Treg TCRB repertoires of patients appeared to be more similar to one another than those of healthy donors.

Of the isolated RNA, all was reverse transcribed, and so the sequenced material was expressed TCRB transcripts. Only in-frame clones appear in the TCRdb table, and some are missing; sequencing was by immunoSEQ multiplex PCR. This sample has approximately 140,000 clones, with about 7% found just once. Germline CDR1 SGHTA, CDR2 FQGNSA. CDR3 length equals 15 residues. The ends lost 5 bases at V and 4 bases at J; junction bases unmatched: 10. This clone was seen a few times. Its antigen remains unidentified. The sequenced sample was central memory CD4+ T cells from blood. This TCR derives from a young woman in good health. This sequence joins TRBV7-2 and TRBJ2-7, with 8 bases fitting TRBD2. The chain's CDR3 is CASSPQPSGLYEQYF. The CDR3 DNA reads TGTGCCAGCAGCCCGCAACCTAGCGGGTTATACGAGCAGTACTTC.